The present TCR beta chain was sequenced within a study of T cells after yellow fever vaccination (dated by TCRdb to about 2019). Some background on the complete study: The SMART-Seq v4 Ultra Low Input RNA kit was used to prepare libraries from fractions with low cell numbers. Bulk TCR alpha and beta repertoires were sequenced longitudinally to track T-cell clones before and after primary and booster YFV17D yellow fever vaccination. Two healthy male donors made up the cohort, one aged 18 to 29 years and the other aged 30 to 40 years. Blood was drawn at multiple timepoints before and after primary and secondary immunization, with bulk PBMC replicates and cell subsets isolated.

Per the germline V gene, LGHNA is the CDR1 and YSLEER is the CDR2. The CDR3 sequence holds 12 residues, the cysteine and phenylalanine included. The kept DNA is CDR3 alone, 36 bases in frame from the first base. At the junction V is shortened by 0 bases and J by 4 bases, with 4 bases in between. Reading the label with the study, this specimen's treatment or condition is: live attenuated yellow fever vaccine strain. A standard Ficoll-Paque protocol was used to isolate PBMCs from peripheral blood. Dynabeads CD4 and CD8 positive selection kits were used to isolate CD4 and CD8 T-cell fractions. RNA was extracted with TriZol from bulk PBMCs, CD4 and CD8 fractions, and dextramer-positive and dextramer-negative fractions. TCRdb lists the instrument as Illumina NovaSeq 6000. TCR cDNA was synthesized by 5'RACE template switching, which introduced a universal primer site and unique molecular identifiers. Priming for cDNA synthesis came from both the TCR alpha and TCR beta constant segments. Two PCR steps were used to amplify libraries, with sample barcodes and sequencing adapters being added in the second step. Sequencing of libraries was performed on Illumina HiSeq 2500 (2x100 bp) or NovaSeq (2x150 bp). The authors processed their data as follows. MIGEC handled demultiplexing of reads and collapsing into UMI consensus sequences, while MiXCR performed V(D)J alignment. Vaccine-responding clonotypes were identified with edgeR using replicate PBMC samples, with FDR below 0.01 and a log2 fold change above 5 up to day 15 being required. Bulk clonotypes were assigned CD4 or CD8 identity according to which sequenced CD4 or CD8 repertoire held them at higher abundance. TCRdb's own reprocessing of the public reads used fastp at Q25 and MiXCR and kept productive beta chains. Each record represents a unique CDR3 protein, reported with the most common genes and DNA among its rows. For this entry, the V and J calls and clone size follow TCRdb and not the study's own pipeline. Recorded for this sample are 200,000 to 250,000 distinct CDR3 sequences; 3% to 3.5% of them occurred a single time. Approximately 3% of the sample rests with the top ten.

This clonotype was counted only a few times. Its specific antigen is unknown. Base qualities are not at hand, and no much larger clone is one base apart. Overall study outcomes, separate from this receptor: After the booster, most of the clones that had expanded following primary vaccination were detected again (roughly 97% of CD4 and around 88% of CD8), which suggests that memory was broadly maintained. The study included only a couple of donors, which limits how far the findings can be generalized. Because abundant contaminating clonotypes from the bulk population could be contained in FACS-sorted repertoires, computational filtering was required. A small share of clonotypes was detected in both CD4 and CD8 compartments, with the overlap likely arising from convergent recombination. Compared with the primary T-cell response, the secondary T-cell response was faster but weaker, reaching its peak on day 5 rather than on day 15.

This receptor was obtained from a young man who received the YFV17D yellow fever vaccine. The V gene is TRBV4-3 and the J gene is TRBJ2-7, with no confidently assigned D gene. Sequencing used CD4+ T cells sorted from PBMCs, obtained 10 days after the yellow fever booster vaccination. The CDR3 region reads CASSQDRYEQYF. The nucleotides are TGCGCCAGCAGCCAAGACAGGTACGAGCAGTACTTC.